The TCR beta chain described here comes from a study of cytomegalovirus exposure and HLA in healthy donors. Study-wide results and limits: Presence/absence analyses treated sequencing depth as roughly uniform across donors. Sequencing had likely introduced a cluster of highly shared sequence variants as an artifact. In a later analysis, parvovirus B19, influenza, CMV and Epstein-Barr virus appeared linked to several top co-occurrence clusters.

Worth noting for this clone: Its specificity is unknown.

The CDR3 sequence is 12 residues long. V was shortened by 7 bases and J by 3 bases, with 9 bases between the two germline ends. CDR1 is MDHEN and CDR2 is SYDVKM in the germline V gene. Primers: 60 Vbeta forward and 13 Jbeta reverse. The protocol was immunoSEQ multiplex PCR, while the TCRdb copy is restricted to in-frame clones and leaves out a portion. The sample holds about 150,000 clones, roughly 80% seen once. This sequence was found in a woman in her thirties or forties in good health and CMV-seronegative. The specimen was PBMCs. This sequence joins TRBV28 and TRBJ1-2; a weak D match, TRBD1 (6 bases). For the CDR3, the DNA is TGTGCCAGCACTGACAGGTACTATGGCTACACCTTC. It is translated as CASTDRYYGYTF.